Listed here is a single TCR beta chain. The antigen is unknown. This entry is derived from a study of T cell repertoires in cytomegalovirus infection. Notes on the study in general: HLA-C-restricted CMV clonotypes gave the most frequent clonotype in two of eight donors.

The germline V and J ends were trimmed by 2 bases and 1 base, with 8 bases remaining between them. CDR1 and CDR2 (germline): DFQATT, SNEGSKA (reference sequence). The CDR3 runs 13 residues. TCRdb independently ran MiXCR on the reads; one entry per CDR3 protein. The sample includes around 100,000 distinct CDR3 sequences, roughly 9.1% of them seen just once. This chain uses TRBV20-1 with TRBJ2-5, with unresolved D. The sequencing sample was made of PBMCs, sequenced either directly or after in vitro stimulation (not recorded which). The TCR sequence derives from a human donor in good health (CMV status not recorded). Some clones in this sample may be carry-over from other donors' samples. CDR3 loop: CSARLSVQETQYF. The CDR3 nucleotides are TGCAGTGCTAGACTCAGTGTCCAAGAGACCCAGTACTTC.